This entry lists 5 T cell receptor beta chains sequenced from one sample in a study of blood T cell repertoires in COVID-19 (dated by TCRdb to between 2020 and 2021). Libraries were prepared through the immunoSEQ multiplex PCR assay. Not all clones reach the TCRdb copy of this immuneACCESS table, which keeps in-frame sequences only. Checked studies attribute under half of the gap to unresolved V genes and leave the rest unexplained. The sample table shows approximately 90,000 clones, and more than 65% are seen once. The ten most abundant clones make up roughly 6% of the sample. The sample consisted of peripheral blood. These receptors all come from a man between 65 and 85 years old with COVID-19, enrolled during active disease.

The genes are TRBV7-9 and TRBJ1-3, with 7 bases that match TRBD1. V lost 7 bases to trimming and J lost 3 bases; unmatched junction nucleotides: 6. CDR3 length: 14 residues. The germline V gene has CDR1 SEHNR and CDR2 FQNEAQ (reference sequence). In nucleotides, the CDR3 is TGTGCCAGCAATCGCCGGGACAGTGGAAACACCATATATTTT. This gives the protein CASNRRDSGNTIYF.

The chain is built from TRBV5-4 and TRBJ2-5, with 14 positions matching TRBD2. The germline V gene encodes CDR1 SGHNT and CDR2 YYREEE (reference sequence). This CDR3 spans 16 amino acids. The trim removed 3 bases at V and 5 bases at J, leaving 6 bases unmatched. CDR3 protein: CASSYGLAGGWETQYF. The CDR3 DNA is TGTGCCAGCAGCTACGGACTAGCGGGAGGCTGGGAGACCCAGTACTTC.

The J gene is TRBJ1-3, the V gene TRBV5-4; 7 bases match TRBD1. This CDR3 is built from 16 residues. Trimming took 3 bases from V and 1 from J; bases not matched to a gene: 7. Germline CDR1 SGHNT, CDR2 YYREEE (reference sequence). The CDR3 nucleotides read TGTGCCAGCAGCTCTAAGACAGGGTTTTCTGGAAACACCATATATTTT. It specifies CASSSKTGFSGNTIYF.

V is TRBV12-3 or TRBV12-4 and J is TRBJ1-5; tentatively, D is TRBD1 (5 bases). V gave up 6 bases and J gave up 6 bases, with 12 bases separating them. The CDR3 sequence is 13 residues long. Written as DNA, the CDR3 is TGTGCCAGCAGCCCTGAGCAGGGTCAGCCCCAGCATTTT. This translates into CASSPEQGQPQHF.

V usage is TRBV4-3 and J usage is TRBJ2-3; 8 bases are shared with TRBD2. J was trimmed by 5 bases and V by 4 bases; bases with no gene match: 17. Germline lookup yields CDR1 LGHNA and CDR2 YSLEER. The CDR3 sequence is 18 residues long. In nucleotides, the CDR3 is TGCGCCAGCAGCCGATACCCCATCCAGCGGGAGTATGTAGATACGCAGTATTTT. It yields the protein CASSRYPIQREYVDTQYF.